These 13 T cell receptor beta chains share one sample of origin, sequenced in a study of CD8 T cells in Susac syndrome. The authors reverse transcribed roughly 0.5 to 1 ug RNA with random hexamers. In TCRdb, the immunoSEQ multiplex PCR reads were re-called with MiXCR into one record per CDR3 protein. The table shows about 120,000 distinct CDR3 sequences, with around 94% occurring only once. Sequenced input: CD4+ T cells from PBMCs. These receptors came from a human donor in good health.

The CDR3 region has the DNA TGTGCCAGCAGTGTACAGCCCAATCAGCCCCAGCATTTT. It yields the protein CASSVQPNQPQHF. The gene calls are TRBV6-4 and TRBJ1-5; D ambiguous. Looked up from germline, CDR1 is MRHNA and CDR2 is SNTAGT. This CDR3 spans 13 amino acids. V gave up 4 bases and J gave up 3 bases, with 7 bases separating them.

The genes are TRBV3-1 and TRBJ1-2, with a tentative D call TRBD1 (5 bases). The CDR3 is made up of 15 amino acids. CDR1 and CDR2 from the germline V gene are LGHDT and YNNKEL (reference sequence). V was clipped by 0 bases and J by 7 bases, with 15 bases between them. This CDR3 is CASSQDTAGWVGYTF. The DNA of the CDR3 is TGTGCCAGCAGCCAAGATACGGCAGGGTGGGTTGGCTACACCTTC.

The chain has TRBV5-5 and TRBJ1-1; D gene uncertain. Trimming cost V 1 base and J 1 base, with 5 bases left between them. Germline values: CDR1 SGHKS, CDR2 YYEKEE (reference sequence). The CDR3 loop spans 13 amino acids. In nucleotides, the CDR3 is TGTGCCAGCAGCTTGCTTCAGAACACTGAAGCTTTCTTT. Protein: CASSLLQNTEAFF.

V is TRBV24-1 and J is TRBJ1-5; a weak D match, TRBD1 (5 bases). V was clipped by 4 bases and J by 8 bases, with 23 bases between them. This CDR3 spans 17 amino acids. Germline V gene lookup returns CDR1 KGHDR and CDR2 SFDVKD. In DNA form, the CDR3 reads TGTGCCACCAGTGACCCCCTTGAGGGGACTTCGTGGGAGCCCCAGCATTTT. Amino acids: CATSDPLEGTSWEPQHF.

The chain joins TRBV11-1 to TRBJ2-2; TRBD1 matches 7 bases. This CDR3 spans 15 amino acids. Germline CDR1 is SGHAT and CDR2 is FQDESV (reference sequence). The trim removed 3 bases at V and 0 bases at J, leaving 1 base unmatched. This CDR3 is CASSFGQANTGELFF. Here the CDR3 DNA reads TGTGCCAGCAGCTTCGGACAGGCGAACACCGGGGAGCTGTTTTTT.

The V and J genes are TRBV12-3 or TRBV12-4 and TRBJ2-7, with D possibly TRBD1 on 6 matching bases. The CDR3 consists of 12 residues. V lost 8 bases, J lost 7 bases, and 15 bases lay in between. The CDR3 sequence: CASGGQPGEQYF. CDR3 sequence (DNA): TGTGCCAGCGGGGGACAACCGGGAGAGCAGTACTTC.

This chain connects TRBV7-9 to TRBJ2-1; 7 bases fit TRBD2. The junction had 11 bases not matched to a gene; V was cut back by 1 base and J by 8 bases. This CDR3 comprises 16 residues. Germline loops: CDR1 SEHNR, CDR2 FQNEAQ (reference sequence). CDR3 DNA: TGTGCCAGCAGCTTAGTAGCCCTAGCGGAATTGGATGAGCAGTTCTTC. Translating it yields CASSLVALAELDEQFF.

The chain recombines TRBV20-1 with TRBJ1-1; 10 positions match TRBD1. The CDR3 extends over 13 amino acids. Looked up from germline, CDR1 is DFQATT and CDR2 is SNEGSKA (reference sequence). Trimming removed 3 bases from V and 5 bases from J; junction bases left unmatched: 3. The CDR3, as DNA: TGCAGTGCTAGCAGACAGGGGGCTACTGAAGCTTTCTTT. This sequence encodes CSASRQGATEAFF.

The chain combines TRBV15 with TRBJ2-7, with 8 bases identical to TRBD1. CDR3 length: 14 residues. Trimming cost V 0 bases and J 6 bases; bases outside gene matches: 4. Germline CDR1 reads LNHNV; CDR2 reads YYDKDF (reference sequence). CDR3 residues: CATSREGTGIEQYF. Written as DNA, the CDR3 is TGTGCCACCAGCAGAGAGGGGACAGGTATCGAGCAGTACTTC.

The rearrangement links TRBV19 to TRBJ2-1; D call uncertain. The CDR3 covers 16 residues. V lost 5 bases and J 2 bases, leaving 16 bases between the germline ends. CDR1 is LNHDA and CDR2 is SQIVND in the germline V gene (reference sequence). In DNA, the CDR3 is TGTGCCAGTAGTTTTCCCGCGTCTAGACCCTACAATGAGCAGTTCTTC. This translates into CASSFPASRPYNEQFF.

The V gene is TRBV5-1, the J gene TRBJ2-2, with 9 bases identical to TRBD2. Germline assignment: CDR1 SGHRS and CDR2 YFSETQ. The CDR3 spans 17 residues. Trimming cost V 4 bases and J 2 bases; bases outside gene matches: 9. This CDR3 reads CASSRFSGTSNTGELFF. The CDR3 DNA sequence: TGCGCCAGCAGCCGTTTCTCCGGGACTAGCAACACCGGGGAGCTGTTTTTT.

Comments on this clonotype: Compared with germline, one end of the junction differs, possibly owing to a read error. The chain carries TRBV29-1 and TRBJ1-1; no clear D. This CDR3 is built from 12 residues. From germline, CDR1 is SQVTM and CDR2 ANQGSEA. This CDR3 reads CSAVTGNTEVFF. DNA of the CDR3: TGCAGCGCCGTGACGGGTAACACTGAAGTTTTCTTT.

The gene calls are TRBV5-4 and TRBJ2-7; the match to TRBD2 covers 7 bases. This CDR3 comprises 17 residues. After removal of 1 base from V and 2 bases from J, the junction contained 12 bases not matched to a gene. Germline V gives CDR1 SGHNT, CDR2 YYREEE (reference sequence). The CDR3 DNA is TGTGCCAGCAGCTTGAAGGCCGGGGCTAGCGGTCCCTACGAGCAGTACTTC. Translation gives CASSLKAGASGPYEQYF.